The clone carrying this T cell receptor (beta chain) came up a few times. The target antigen is unknown. Researchers amplified the TCR beta CDR3 regions from RNA transcripts. The HTBI primer set served for first-round RT-PCR of the TCR CDR3. One entry per CDR3 protein, called by TCRdb with MiXCR from the multiplex PCR reads. The sample lists fewer than 650,000 distinct CDR3 sequences, around 14% occurring once. These data originate in a study of T cells in Graves' hyperthyroidism and ophthalmopathy. Broader study findings: Most clonotypes that expanded in the thyroid above 0.001 also showed up in blood.

This TCR came from a woman younger than 35 with Graves' ophthalmopathy. The sequenced sample consisted of blood.

The CDR3 sequence is CASRTVGTYNEQFF. DNA for the CDR3: TGTGCCAGCAGGACTGTCGGGACCTACAATGAGCAGTTCTTC. The V gene is TRBV6-2 or TRBV6-3, the J gene TRBJ2-1, with D tentatively TRBD2 (5 bases). The V gene's germline CDR1 is MNHEY and CDR2 SVGEGT. This CDR3 spans 14 amino acids. V was clipped by 6 bases and J by 2 bases, with 11 bases between them.